This section outlines one TCR beta chain sequence together with its context. This sample is part of a study of blood T cell repertoires in COVID-19. Study-level background: The United States, Italy and Spain were the sources of the acute and convalescent COVID-19 samples. T cells, B-cell-depleted T cells, or PBMCs supplied cDNA or gDNA.

In the original analysis: Amplification of reference gene primers was used by the study to estimate nucleated cell counts. TCRdb's copy holds only in-frame clones and misses some; the assay was immunoSEQ multiplex PCR. D and trimming come from the DNA, and the V and J calls and clone size come from that table. The table records 30,000 to 35,000 clones, about 78% of them present only once. The CDR3 is made up of 15 amino acids. After removal of 3 bases from V and 6 bases from J, the junction contained 11 bases not matched to a gene. CDR1 SGHAT and CDR2 FQNNGV come from the germline V gene. This sequence originates from an older woman with acute or convalescent COVID-19. Sequenced sample: peripheral blood. V and J are TRBV11-2 and TRBJ2-7, with TRBD2 identical over 7 bases. In DNA, the CDR3 is TGTGCCAGCAGCTTCTCCTGGGCGGGCGGGAGCGAGCAGTACTTC. Translation gives CASSFSWAGGSEQYF. Drawing the rest from reference TRBV11-2 and TRBJ2-7, the complete variable domain is EAGVAQSPRYKIIEKRQSVAFWCNPISGHATLYWYQQILGQGPKLLIQFQNNGVVDDSQLPKDRFSAERLKGVDSTLKIQPAKLEDSAVYLCASSFSWAGGSEQYFGPGTRLTVT.